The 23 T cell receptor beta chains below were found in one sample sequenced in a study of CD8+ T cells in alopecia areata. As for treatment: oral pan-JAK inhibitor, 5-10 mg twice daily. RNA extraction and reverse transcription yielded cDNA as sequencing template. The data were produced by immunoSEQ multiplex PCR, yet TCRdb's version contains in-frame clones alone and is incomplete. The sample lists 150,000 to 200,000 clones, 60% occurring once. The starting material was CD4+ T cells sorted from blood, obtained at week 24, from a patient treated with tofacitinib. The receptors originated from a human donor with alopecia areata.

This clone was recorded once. CDR3: CASKAGAYEQYF. In DNA, the CDR3 is TGTGCCAGCAAGGCGGGCGCATACGAGCAGTACTTC. This sequence joins TRBV2 and TRBJ2-7; D might be TRBD2 (5 bases). This CDR3 contains 12 residues. V lost 7 bases to trimming and J lost 4 bases, with 11 bases between them. The germline gives CDR1 SNHLY, CDR2 FYNNEI.

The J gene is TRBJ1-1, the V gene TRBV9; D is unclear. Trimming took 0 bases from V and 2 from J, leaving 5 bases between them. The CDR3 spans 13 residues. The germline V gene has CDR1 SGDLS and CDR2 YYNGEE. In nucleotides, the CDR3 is TGTGCCAGCAGCGTAGGGCACAACACTGAAGCTTTCTTT. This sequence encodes CASSVGHNTEAFF.

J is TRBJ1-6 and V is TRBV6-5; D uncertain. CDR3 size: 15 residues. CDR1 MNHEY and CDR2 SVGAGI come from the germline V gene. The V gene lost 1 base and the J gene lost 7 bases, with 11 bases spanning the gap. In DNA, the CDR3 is TGTGCCAGCAGTTACTGGGCAGGCCAGAATTCACCCCTCCACTTT. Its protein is CASSYWAGQNSPLHF.

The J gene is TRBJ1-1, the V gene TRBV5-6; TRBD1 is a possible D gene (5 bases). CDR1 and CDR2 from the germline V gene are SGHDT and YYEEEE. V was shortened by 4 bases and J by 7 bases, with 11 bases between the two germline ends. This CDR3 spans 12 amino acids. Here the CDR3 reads CASSRGSREAFF. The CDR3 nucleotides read TGTGCCAGCAGCCGGGGCAGCCGTGAAGCTTTCTTT. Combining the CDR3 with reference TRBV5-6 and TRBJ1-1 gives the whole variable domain DAGVTQSPTHLIKTRGQQVTLRCSPKSGHDTVSWYQQALGQGPQFIFQYYEEEERQRGNFPDRFSGHQFPNYSSELNVNALLLGDSALYLCASSRGSREAFFGQGTRLTVV.

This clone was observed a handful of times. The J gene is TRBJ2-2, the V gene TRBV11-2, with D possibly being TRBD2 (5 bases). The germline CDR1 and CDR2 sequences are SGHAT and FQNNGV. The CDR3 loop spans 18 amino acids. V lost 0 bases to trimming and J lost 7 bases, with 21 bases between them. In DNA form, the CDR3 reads TGTGCCAGCAGCTTAGATCTTGCTGGGCTAGGAGGCAACGGGGAGCTGTTTTTT. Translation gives CASSLDLAGLGGNGELFF.

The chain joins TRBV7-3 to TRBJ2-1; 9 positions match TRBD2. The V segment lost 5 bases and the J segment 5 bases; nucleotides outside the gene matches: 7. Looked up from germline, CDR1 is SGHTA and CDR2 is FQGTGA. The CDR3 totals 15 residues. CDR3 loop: CASSVSGGRNNEQFF. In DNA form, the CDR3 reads TGTGCCAGCAGCGTTAGCGGGGGACGGAACAATGAGCAGTTCTTC.

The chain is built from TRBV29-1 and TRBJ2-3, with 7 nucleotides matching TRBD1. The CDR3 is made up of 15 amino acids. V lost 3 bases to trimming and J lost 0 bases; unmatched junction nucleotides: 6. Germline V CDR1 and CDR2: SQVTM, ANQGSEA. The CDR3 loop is CSVEWTGPSTDTQYF. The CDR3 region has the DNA TGCAGCGTTGAGTGGACAGGACCTAGCACAGATACGCAGTATTTT.

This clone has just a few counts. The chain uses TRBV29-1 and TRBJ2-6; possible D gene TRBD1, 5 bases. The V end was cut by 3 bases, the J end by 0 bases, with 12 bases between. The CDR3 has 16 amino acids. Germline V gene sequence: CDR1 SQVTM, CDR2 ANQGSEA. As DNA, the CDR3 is TGCAGCGTTGAGCAGGGAATAAACTCTGGGGCCAACGTCCTGACTTTC. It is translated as CSVEQGINSGANVLTF. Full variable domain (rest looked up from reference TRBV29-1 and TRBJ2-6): SAVISQKPSRDICQRGTSLTIQCQVDSQVTMMFWYRQQPGQSLTLIATANQGSEATYESGFVIDKFPISRPNLTFSTLTVSNMSPEDSSIYLCSVEQGINSGANVLTFGAGSRLTVL.

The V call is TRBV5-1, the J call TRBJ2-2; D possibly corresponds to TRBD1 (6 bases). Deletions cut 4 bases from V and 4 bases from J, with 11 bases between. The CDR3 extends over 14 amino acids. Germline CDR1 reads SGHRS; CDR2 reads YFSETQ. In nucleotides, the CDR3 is TGCGCCAGCAGCGGCAGGGGCAGCACCGGGGAGCTGTTTTTT. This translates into CASSGRGSTGELFF.

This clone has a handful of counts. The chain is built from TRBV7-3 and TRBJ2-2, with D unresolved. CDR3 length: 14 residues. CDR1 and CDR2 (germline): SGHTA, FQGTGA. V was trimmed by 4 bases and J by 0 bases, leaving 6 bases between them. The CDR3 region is CASSSHPNTGELFF. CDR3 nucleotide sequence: TGTGCCAGCAGCTCTCACCCGAACACCGGGGAGCTGTTTTTT.

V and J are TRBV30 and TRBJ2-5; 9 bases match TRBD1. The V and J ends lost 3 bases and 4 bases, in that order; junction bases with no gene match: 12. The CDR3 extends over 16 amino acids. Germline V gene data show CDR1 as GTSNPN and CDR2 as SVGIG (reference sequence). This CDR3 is CAWSTLGQGRRETQYF. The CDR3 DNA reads TGTGCCTGGAGCACCCTTGGACAGGGGAGACGAGAGACCCAGTACTTC.

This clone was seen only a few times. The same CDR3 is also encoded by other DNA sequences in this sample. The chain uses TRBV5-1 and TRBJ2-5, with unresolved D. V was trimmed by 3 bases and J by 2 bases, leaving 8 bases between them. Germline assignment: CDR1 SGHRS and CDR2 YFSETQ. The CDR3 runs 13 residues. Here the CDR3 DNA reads TGCGCCAGCAGCTCTCAAGGGCAAGAGACCCAGTACTTC. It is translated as CASSSQGQETQYF. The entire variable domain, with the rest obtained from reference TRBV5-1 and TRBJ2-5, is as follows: KAGVTQTPRYLIKTRGQQVTLSCSPISGHRSVSWYQQTPGQGLQFLFEYFSETQRNKGNFPGRFSGRQFSNSRSEMNVSTLELGDSALYLCASSSQGQETQYFGPGTRLLVL.

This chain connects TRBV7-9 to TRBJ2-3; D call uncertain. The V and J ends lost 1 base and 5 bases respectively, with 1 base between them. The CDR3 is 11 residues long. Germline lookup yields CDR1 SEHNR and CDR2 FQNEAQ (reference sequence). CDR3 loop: CASSLEDTQYF. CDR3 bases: TGTGCCAGCAGCTTAGAAGATACGCAGTATTTT.

The CDR3 spells CASSRPLDTDTQYF. CDR3 DNA sequence: TGTGCCAGCAGCCGACCGCTAGACACAGATACGCAGTATTTT. The rearrangement uses TRBV7-2 and TRBJ2-3; no reliable D call. Trimming pared 5 bases from V and 2 bases from J, leaving 11 bases between. CDR3 size: 14 residues. CDR1 and CDR2 from the germline V gene are SGHTA and FQGNSA.

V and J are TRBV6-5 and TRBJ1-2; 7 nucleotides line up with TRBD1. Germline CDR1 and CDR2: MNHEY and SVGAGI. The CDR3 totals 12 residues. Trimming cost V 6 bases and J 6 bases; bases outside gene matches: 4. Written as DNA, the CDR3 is TGTGCCAGCAGCATCGACAGGGATGGCTACACCTTC. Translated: CASSIDRDGYTF.

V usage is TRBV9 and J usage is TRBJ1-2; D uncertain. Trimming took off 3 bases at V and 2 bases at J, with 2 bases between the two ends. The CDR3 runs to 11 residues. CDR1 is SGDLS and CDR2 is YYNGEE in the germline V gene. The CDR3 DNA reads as TGTGCCAGCAGCGACAACTATGGCTACACCTTC. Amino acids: CASSDNYGYTF.

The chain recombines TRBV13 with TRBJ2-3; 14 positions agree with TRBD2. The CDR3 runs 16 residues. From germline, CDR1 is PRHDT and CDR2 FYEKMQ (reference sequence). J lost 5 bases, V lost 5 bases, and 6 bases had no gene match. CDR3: CASSPRLAGGQDTQYF. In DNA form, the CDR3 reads TGTGCCAGCAGCCCCCGACTAGCGGGGGGGCAAGATACGCAGTATTTT.

The CDR3 loop is CAWSPPSNYGYTF. CDR3 nucleotides: TGTGCCTGGAGCCCGCCTTCTAACTATGGCTACACCTTC. The chain recombines TRBV30 with TRBJ1-2; D is ambiguous. V lost 3 bases and J 0 bases, leaving 8 bases between the germline ends. This CDR3 is built from 13 residues. Germline assignment: CDR1 GTSNPN and CDR2 SVGIG (reference sequence).

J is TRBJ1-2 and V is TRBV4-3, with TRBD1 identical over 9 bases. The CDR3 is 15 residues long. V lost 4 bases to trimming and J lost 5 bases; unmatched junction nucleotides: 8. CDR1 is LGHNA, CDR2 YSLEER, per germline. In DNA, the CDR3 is TGCGCCAGCAGCCGCCGGGACAGGGAACCATATGGCTACACCTTC. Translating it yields CASSRRDREPYGYTF.

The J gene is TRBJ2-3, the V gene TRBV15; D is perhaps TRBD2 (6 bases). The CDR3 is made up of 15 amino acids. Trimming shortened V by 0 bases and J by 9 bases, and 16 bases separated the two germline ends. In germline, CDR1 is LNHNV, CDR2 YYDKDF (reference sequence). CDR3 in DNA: TGTGCCACCAGCAGAGAGGGGCACCGGGACTCAACGCAGTATTTT. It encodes CATSREGHRDSTQYF.

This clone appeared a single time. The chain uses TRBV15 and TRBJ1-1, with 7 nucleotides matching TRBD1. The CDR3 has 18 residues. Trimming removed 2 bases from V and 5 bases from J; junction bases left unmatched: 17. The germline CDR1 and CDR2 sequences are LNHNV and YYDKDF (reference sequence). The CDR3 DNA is TGTGCCACCAGCAGAAGTAAAATATTAGGGGGCGCGGTAACTGAAGCTTTCTTT. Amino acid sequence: CATSRSKILGGAVTEAFF. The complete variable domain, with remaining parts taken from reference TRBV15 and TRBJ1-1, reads DAMVIQNPRYQVTQFGKPVTLSCSQTLNHNVMYWYQQKSSQAPKLLFHYYDKDFNNEADTPDNFQSRRPNTSFCFLDIRSPGLGDTAMYLCATSRSKILGGAVTEAFFGQGTRLTVV.

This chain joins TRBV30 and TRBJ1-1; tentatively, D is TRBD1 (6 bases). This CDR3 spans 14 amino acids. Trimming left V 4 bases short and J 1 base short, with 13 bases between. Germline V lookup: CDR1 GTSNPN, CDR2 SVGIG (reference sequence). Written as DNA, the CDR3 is TGTGCCTGGATTGTAGGGGGATGGAACACTGAAGCTTTCTTT. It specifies CAWIVGGWNTEAFF.

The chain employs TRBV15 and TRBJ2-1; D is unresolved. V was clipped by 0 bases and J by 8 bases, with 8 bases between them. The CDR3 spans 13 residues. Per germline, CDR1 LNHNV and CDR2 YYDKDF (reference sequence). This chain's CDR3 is CATSRDKKDEQFF. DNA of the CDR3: TGTGCCACCAGCAGAGATAAGAAGGATGAGCAGTTCTTC.